This note documents a single T cell receptor (beta chain) sequence. Germline CDR1 reads MNHEY; CDR2 reads SVGEGT. The CDR3 covers 14 residues. V was cut by 2 bases and J by 4 bases, with 12 bases left in between. Profiling relied on immunoSEQ multiplex PCR, and the TCRdb table lists in-frame clones only, not all of them. The sample consists of 100,000 to 150,000 clones, about three quarters of them appearing once. This entry comes from a study of blood T cell repertoires in COVID-19. Study-level information: PBMCs, B-cell-depleted T cells, or T cells provided the cDNA or gDNA that made up the material.

The sample comprised peripheral blood. The chain combines TRBV6-2 or TRBV6-3 with TRBJ2-7; D is uncertain. The clonotype originates from a human donor with acute or convalescent COVID-19. The donor label of this sample is uncertain. The CDR3 region has the DNA TGTGCCAGCAGTTACCGAGTTAGACAATACGAGCAGTACTTC. It codes for CASSYRVRQYEQYF.